These 22 T cell receptor beta chains originate from one sample sequenced in a study of shared clonotypes between healthy human individuals. Sequenced by immunoSEQ multiplex PCR; TCRdb stores in-frame clones only, minus some. The repertoire consists of 2 million to 2.5 million clones, with approximately 95% occurring once and the leading ten covering 0.3% to 0.4%. Sequencing used naive CD4+ T cells from PBMCs. Subset denoted: CD45RA+ positively selected. All receptors come from a man between 18 and 35 years old in good health. Some clones in this sample may be carry-over from other donors' samples.

The chain recombines TRBV19 with TRBJ2-1; TRBD2 matches at 9 bases. V lost 7 bases and J lost 2; bases outside the gene matches: 6. Per the germline V gene, CDR1 is LNHDA and CDR2 is SQIVND (reference sequence). The CDR3 has 15 amino acids. The CDR3 DNA follows: TGTGCCAGTAAGACTAGCGGATTCACCTACAATGAGCAGTTCTTC. It is translated as CASKTSGFTYNEQFF.

J is TRBJ1-3 and V is TRBV4-2; D might be TRBD1 (5 bases). The CDR3 spans 12 residues. V lost 3 bases to trimming and J lost 8 bases, with 8 bases between them. Germline CDR1 reads LGHNA; CDR2 reads YNFKEQ. The CDR3 sequence: CASSHLGDTIYF. CDR3 bases: TGTGCCAGCAGCCACTTGGGGGACACCATATATTTT.

The gene calls are TRBV19 and TRBJ1-5, with 8 positions matching TRBD1. The trim removed 8 bases at V and 3 bases at J, leaving 6 bases unmatched. The CDR3 consists of 14 residues. Germline-derived CDR1 and CDR2 are LNHDA and SQIVND (reference sequence). The CDR3 loop reads CASAGTGLNQPQHF. CDR3 coding DNA: TGTGCCAGTGCCGGGACAGGCCTCAATCAGCCCCAGCATTTT.

This clone came up a few times. The chain employs TRBV2 and TRBJ2-7, with a weak D call TRBD2 (5 bases). The germline V gene encodes CDR1 SNHLY and CDR2 FYNNEI. The CDR3 loop spans 11 amino acids. V was clipped by 6 bases and J by 4 bases, with 7 bases between them. CDR3 nucleotide sequence: TGTGCCAGCAGCGGGGAATACGAGCAGTACTTC. Amino acid sequence: CASSGEYEQYF.

Written as DNA, the CDR3 is TGTGCCACCAGCAGAGGGGCTATCTCCTACAATGAGCAGTTCTTC. Protein: CATSRGAISYNEQFF. The gene calls are TRBV15 and TRBJ2-1; no clear D. CDR3 length: 15 amino acids. V lost 1 base, J lost 0 bases, and 7 bases lay in between. Germline V gene sequence: CDR1 LNHNV, CDR2 YYDKDF (reference sequence).

This clone has just one count. CDR3: CASSKDRGPTEAFF. The CDR3 nucleotides read TGTGCCAGTAGCAAAGACAGGGGCCCCACTGAAGCTTTCTTT. The V gene is TRBV19, the J gene TRBJ1-1; TRBD1 agrees at 8 bases. The germline gives CDR1 LNHDA, CDR2 SQIVND (reference sequence). The CDR3 has 14 residues. V was clipped by 6 bases and J by 4 bases; unmatched bases: 7.

The chain recombines TRBV5-6 with TRBJ1-3, with D possibly matching TRBD1 (6 bases). This CDR3 contains 15 residues. Looked up from germline, CDR1 is SGHDT and CDR2 is YYEEEE. The V and J ends lost 4 bases and 0 bases respectively, with 11 bases between them. The CDR3 loop reads CASSIRTVSGNTIYF. In nucleotides, the CDR3 is TGTGCCAGCAGCATACGGACAGTCTCTGGAAACACCATATATTTT.

V usage is TRBV28 and J usage is TRBJ2-7; 10 nucleotides align to TRBD1. The CDR3 sequence is 15 residues long. J was trimmed by 3 bases and V by 4 bases; bases with no gene match: 6. Germline-derived CDR1 and CDR2 are MDHEN and SYDVKM. The CDR3 DNA reads as TGTGCCAGCAGTTCAGGGACAGGGGTTGTCTACGAGCAGTACTTC. Translating gives CASSSGTGVVYEQYF. Full variable domain (remainder filled in from reference TRBV28 and TRBJ2-7): DVKVTQSSRYLVKRTGEKVFLECVQDMDHENMFWYRQDPGLGLRLIYFSYDVKMKEKGDIPEGYSVSREKKERFSLILESASTNQTSMYLCASSSGTGVVYEQYFGPGTRLTVT.

J is TRBJ1-2 and V is TRBV18, with 9 bases fitting TRBD1. The ends lost 0 bases at V and 5 bases at J; junction bases unmatched: 7. There are 16 residues in the CDR3. The germline CDR1 and CDR2 sequences are KGHSH and LQKENI. The CDR3 reads CASSPPNSGQGYGYTF. The CDR3 DNA reads TGTGCCAGCTCACCACCCAACTCCGGACAGGGGTATGGCTACACCTTC.

Written as DNA, the CDR3 is TGTGCCTGGAGTGTAGAAGGGCTCGAGCAGTACTTC. Residues: CAWSVEGLEQYF. This chain links TRBV30 with TRBJ2-7, with D hard to call. Per the germline V gene, CDR1 is GTSNPN and CDR2 is SVGIG (reference sequence). CDR3 size: 12 residues. The germline V and J ends were trimmed by 0 bases and 6 bases, with 9 bases remaining between them.

The chain has TRBV5-1 and TRBJ1-1; D unresolved. Germline lookup yields CDR1 SGHRS and CDR2 YFSETQ. Trimming removed 3 bases at V and 1 base at J, with 7 bases between. The CDR3 length is 13 residues. This CDR3 reads CASSSHQNTEAFF. The CDR3 DNA is TGCGCCAGCAGCTCACACCAGAACACTGAAGCTTTCTTT.

The chain recombines TRBV9 with TRBJ1-1; 7 positions match TRBD1. After removal of 1 base from V and 4 bases from J, the junction contained 4 bases not matched to a gene. The CDR3 length is 14 residues. CDR1 is SGDLS and CDR2 is YYNGEE in the germline V gene. In nucleotides, the CDR3 is TGTGCCAGCAGCGTAAATGCAGGGGGCACTGAAGCTTTCTTT. This gives the protein CASSVNAGGTEAFF.

Only a few counts were recorded for this clone. The CDR3, as DNA: TGTGCCAGCAGCTCGGACAGGGATCAGCCCCAGCATTTT. Its protein is CASSSDRDQPQHF. The rearrangement uses TRBV7-2 and TRBJ1-5; 8 nucleotides line up with TRBD1. J gave up 5 bases and V 4 bases, and 1 base lay outside the gene matches. There are 13 residues in the CDR3. Looked up from germline, CDR1 is SGHTA and CDR2 is FQGNSA.

The rearrangement joins TRBV30 to TRBJ2-1; the match to TRBD2 covers 8 bases. Germline V gives CDR1 GTSNPN, CDR2 SVGIG (reference sequence). CDR3 size: 13 residues. V lost 2 bases and J lost 7; bases outside the gene matches: 4. This CDR3 is CAWSLGLVNEQFF. CDR3 nucleotides: TGTGCCTGGAGTTTGGGACTAGTAAATGAGCAGTTCTTC.

The V call is TRBV19, the J call TRBJ1-2; D uncertain. This CDR3 has 14 amino acids. The ends were cut back, 3 bases at V and 4 bases at J, with 12 bases in the middle. Looked up from germline, CDR1 is LNHDA and CDR2 is SQIVND (reference sequence). The CDR3 DNA follows: TGTGCCAGTAGTATCCGGAACCTACTCTATGGCTACACCTTC. Translation gives CASSIRNLLYGYTF.

V gene TRBV9 combines with J gene TRBJ1-2; D is uncertain. Germline CDR1 is SGDLS and CDR2 is YYNGEE. Trimming took off 4 bases at V and 6 bases at J, with 13 bases between the two ends. This CDR3 contains 13 residues. The CDR3 DNA is TGTGCCAGCAGCCCCGACGGGAACAATGGCTACACCTTC. This sequence encodes CASSPDGNNGYTF.

The gene calls are TRBV27 and TRBJ2-3; no clear D. In germline, CDR1 is MNHEY, CDR2 SMNVEV (reference sequence). The CDR3 sequence is 13 residues long. Trimming took 4 bases from V and 0 from J, leaving 5 bases between them. As DNA, the CDR3 is TGTGCCAGCAGTTCTAAAAGCACAGATACGCAGTATTTT. It is translated as CASSSKSTDTQYF.

The genes are TRBV27 and TRBJ2-5; D is unresolved. The V end lost 5 bases, the J end lost 5 bases, and 18 bases lay between the germline ends. The CDR3 extends over 15 amino acids. Germline V lookup: CDR1 MNHEY, CDR2 SMNVEV (reference sequence). The CDR3 loop is CASSDTLRWWETQYF. The CDR3 DNA is TGTGCCAGCAGTGATACTTTACGGTGGTGGGAGACCCAGTACTTC.

This chain joins TRBV5-1 and TRBJ2-3, with 7 bases that match TRBD1. The germline gives CDR1 SGHRS, CDR2 YFSETQ. J gave up 0 bases and V 4 bases, and 5 bases lay outside the gene matches. The CDR3 totals 15 residues. CDR3 nucleotides: TGCGCCAGCAGCCTCACAGGGGCCAGCACAGATACGCAGTATTTT. This encodes CASSLTGASTDTQYF.

This sequence joins TRBV29-1 and TRBJ2-1, with 15 bases that match TRBD2. Germline V CDR1 and CDR2: SQVTM, ANQGSEA. Trimming took 7 bases from V and 7 from J; bases not matched to a gene: 8. The CDR3 covers 15 residues. The CDR3 nucleotides are TGCAGCGCCGGGACTAGCGGGAGGAGGGGGAATGAGCAGTTCTTC. This codes for CSAGTSGRRGNEQFF.

CDR3: CSVGTIRDRGRETQYF. In DNA, the CDR3 is TGCAGCGTTGGGACCATCCGGGACAGGGGTCGAGAGACCCAGTACTTC. The chain has TRBV29-1 and TRBJ2-5; 10 bases agree with TRBD1. There are 16 residues in the CDR3. V lost 4 bases, J lost 4 bases, and 12 bases stayed unmatched. From germline, CDR1 is SQVTM and CDR2 ANQGSEA.

The genes are TRBV7-2 and TRBJ2-3, with a possible D match to TRBD2 (6 bases). Germline V gene data show CDR1 as SGHTA and CDR2 as FQGNSA. The CDR3 is 13 amino acids. V dropped 11 bases and J dropped 1 base, with 13 bases sitting between them. The CDR3 nucleotides are TGTGCCTCGGGGGTAGAGGGCACAGATACGCAGTATTTT. Translation gives CASGVEGTDTQYF.